The next 13 T cell receptor beta chains were all read from a single sample in a study of T cell repertoires in cytomegalovirus infection. TCRdb re-called the reads with MiXCR, one entry per CDR3 protein. The sample records some 920,000 distinct CDR3 sequences, approximately 31% being singletons. Their antigen targets remain unknown. Sequenced here: cultured CD8+ T cells from PBMCs, sampled from culture after CMV antigen stimulation. All receptors come from a human donor in good health (CMV status not recorded). Some clones in this sample may be carry-over from other donors' samples.

The chain carries TRBV28 and TRBJ1-1; D is uncertain. V was trimmed by 6 bases and J by 1 base, leaving 15 bases between them. The germline gives CDR1 MDHEN, CDR2 SYDVKM. The CDR3 is 15 amino acids. The CDR3 sequence is CASSQGGFGNTEAFF. The CDR3 DNA reads TGTGCCAGCAGCCAAGGAGGTTTCGGGAACACTGAAGCTTTCTTT.

This chain connects TRBV27 to TRBJ1-1; D is uncertain. CDR1 and CDR2 from the germline V gene are MNHEY and SMNVEV (reference sequence). CDR3 length equals 14 residues. Trimming took off 4 bases at V and 10 bases at J, with 19 bases between the two ends. CDR3 protein: CASSSPFGGLGAFF. Written as DNA, the CDR3 is TGTGCCAGCAGTTCTCCTTTTGGAGGCCTAGGAGCTTTCTTT.

This clonotype was counted a few times. The genes are TRBV7-9 and TRBJ1-4, with a tentative D call TRBD1 (5 bases). CDR1 SEHNR and CDR2 FQNEAQ come from the germline V gene (reference sequence). Between the trimmed V and J ends, which lost 1 base and 6 bases, there was a span of 15 bases. This CDR3 spans 16 amino acids. CDR3 in amino acids: CASSLGGRRADEKLFF. DNA of the CDR3: TGTGCCAGCAGCTTAGGGGGCCGCAGGGCCGATGAAAAACTGTTTTTT.

This chain uses TRBV27 with TRBJ2-7; 8 bases are a match to TRBD1. Unmatched junction bases numbered 7, after V lost 5 bases and J lost 1 base. The CDR3 contains 15 residues. Germline CDR1 MNHEY, CDR2 SMNVEV (reference sequence). The CDR3 sequence is CASSNRGSLSYEQYF. CDR3 DNA sequence: TGTGCCAGCAGTAACAGGGGGTCCCTTTCCTACGAGCAGTACTTC.

The chain employs TRBV5-6 and TRBJ1-1; no definite D call. The V gene lost 0 bases and the J gene lost 5 bases, with 11 bases spanning the gap. This CDR3 is 14 amino acids long. CDR1 is SGHDT, CDR2 YYEEEE, per germline. CDR3 loop: CASSLGLGLTEAFF. The CDR3, as DNA: TGTGCCAGCAGCTTGGGCCTCGGTCTGACTGAAGCTTTCTTT.

In its sample, this clonotype was seen many times. This CDR3 reads CASSPRERETENYGYTF. The DNA of the CDR3 is TGTGCCAGCAGTCCCAGGGAGAGGGAGACAGAGAACTATGGCTACACCTTC. The J gene is TRBJ1-2, the V gene TRBV7-6; D possibly corresponds to TRBD1 (5 bases). Germline values: CDR1 SGHVS, CDR2 FNYEAQ. The CDR3 spans 17 residues. Trimming took 6 bases from V and 2 from J, leaving 22 bases between them. Full variable domain (outside the CDR3, taken from reference TRBV7-6 and TRBJ1-2): GAGVSQSPRYKVTKRGQDVALRCDPISGHVSLYWYRQALGQGPEFLTYFNYEAQQDKSGLPNDRFSAERPEGSISTLTIQRTEQRDSAMYRCASSPRERETENYGYTFGSGTRLTVV.

There are many counts of this clonotype. J is TRBJ1-2 and V is TRBV10-3; D may be TRBD1 (5 bases). The germline gives CDR1 ENHRY, CDR2 SYGVKD. This CDR3 has 18 residues. V dropped 3 bases and J dropped 3 bases, with 23 bases sitting between them. Here the CDR3 DNA reads TGTGCCATCAGTGAACGGGAAATTGGCAGGGTTGTGCACTATGGCTACACCTTC. It specifies CAISEREIGRVVHYGYTF.

This clonotype was found many times. The V call is TRBV7-9, the J call TRBJ1-1; 7 nucleotides line up with TRBD1. The CDR3 totals 20 residues. Germline CDR1 reads SEHNR; CDR2 reads FQNEAQ (reference sequence). The ends lost 6 bases at V and 0 bases at J; junction bases unmatched: 22. CDR3 residues: CASRYKQGHYLLGMNTEAFF. The CDR3 nucleotides are TGTGCCAGCAGGTATAAACAGGGGCACTACCTTCTTGGGATGAACACTGAAGCTTTCTTT.

This clonotype was recorded at least ten times. The CDR3 spells CAISEPKPEGRKHVGYEQYF. DNA for the CDR3: TGTGCCATCAGTGAGCCCAAGCCGGAAGGGCGTAAGCACGTAGGCTACGAGCAGTACTTC. V gene TRBV10-3 combines with J gene TRBJ2-7; no firm D call. The CDR3 loop spans 20 amino acids. Trimming stripped 2 bases from V and 3 bases from J, with 29 bases between. The germline CDR1 and CDR2 sequences are ENHRY and SYGVKD.

The V and J genes are TRBV25-1 and TRBJ2-1; possible D gene TRBD2, 5 bases. Trimming removed 3 bases from V and 9 bases from J, with 21 bases in between. The germline V gene encodes CDR1 MGHDK and CDR2 SYGVNS. This CDR3 is built from 16 residues. This chain's CDR3 is CASSDALAGVGPEQFF. The CDR3 nucleotides are TGTGCCAGCAGTGATGCGCTAGCAGGAGTTGGTCCTGAGCAGTTCTTC.

The chain uses TRBV7-9 and TRBJ2-7; 10 nucleotides line up with TRBD1. Germline-derived CDR1 and CDR2 are SEHNR and FQNEAQ (reference sequence). V lost 5 bases, J lost 6 bases, and 7 bases stayed unmatched. The CDR3 is made up of 14 amino acids. The CDR3 sequence is CASSKRGDRGEQYF. The CDR3 bases are TGTGCCAGCAGCAAGAGGGGGGACAGGGGCGAGCAGTACTTC.

As concerns this clonotype: A much larger clone lies a single base off, so this may be a read error. The genes are TRBV7-2 and TRBJ2-1; D is tentatively TRBD1 or TRBD2 (5 bases each). This CDR3 is 14 amino acids long. Looked up from germline, CDR1 is SGHTA and CDR2 is FQGNSA. CDR3 region: CANSWGNPYNEQFF. In nucleotides, the CDR3 is TGTGCCAACAGCTGGGGGAACCCCTACAATGAGCAGTTCTTC.

This clonotype has only a few counts. J is TRBJ1-1 and V is TRBV15, with D unclear. The CDR3 runs to 13 residues. Trimming stripped 5 bases from V and 4 bases from J, with 11 bases between. CDR1 and CDR2 (germline): LNHNV, YYDKDF (reference sequence). This chain's CDR3 is CATSRKGSTEAFF. CDR3 sequence (DNA): TGTGCCACCAGCCGAAAGGGAAGCACTGAAGCTTTCTTT.